Listed below are T cell receptor beta chains from one sample, sequenced in a study of T cell responses to AZD1222 COVID-19 vaccine. The table came from immunoSEQ multiplex PCR; TCRdb's copy has only in-frame clones and leaves some out. There are tens of thousands of clones in the sample; over 90% occur only once, and around 4.9% lies in the top ten. This material consisted of peripheral blood, taken on day 0 of AZD1222 vaccination. The receptors were gathered from an adult in good health. The CDR3 runs from the conserved cysteine through the conserved F or W. A D gene is named only where the DNA matches it firmly. A clone size is listed for some rows: how often the clone was seen (once, few, many), or a class if it is expanded.

>.|TRBJ1-2|.|TRBV3-1/TRBV3-2
TGTGCCAGCAGCCAAGGGACTCCCGCTCATGGCTACACCTTC
CASSQGTPAHGYTF
>.|TRBJ2-1|.|TRBV18
TGTGCCAGCTCAAACAGGTACAATGAGCAGTTCTTC
CASSNRYNEQFF
>.|TRBJ2-5|TRBD1|TRBV5-5
TGTGCCAGCAGCTTGGCCAGGGGGCCAGAGACCCAGTACTTC
CASSLARGPETQYF
>.|TRBJ1-1|.|TRBV6-5
TGTGCCAGCAGTTACGAGTGGGGGCGTAGGGAGGCTTTCTTT
CASSYEWGRREAFF
>.|TRBJ2-1|TRBD2|TRBV3-1/TRBV3-2
TGTGCCAGCAGTCCTCCGGGACTAGTGGGATCCTACAATGAGCAGTTCTTC
CASSPPGLVGSYNEQFF
>.|TRBJ2-1|.|TRBV30
TGTGCCTCTACCTCGGGGCGGGGACGAGAGAATGAGCAGTTCTTC
CASTSGRGRENEQFF
>.|TRBJ1-1|.|TRBV5-1
TGCGCCAGCAGCTTGGAGGGGATGAACACTGAAGCTTTCTTT
CASSLEGMNTEAFF
>.|TRBJ2-2|.|TRBV25-1
TGTGCCAGCGGGGGCTACACCGGGGAGCTGTTTTTT
CASGGYTGELFF
>few|TRBJ1-4|TRBD1|TRBV18
TGTGCCAGCTCACCGGAGTCCAGGGGGGAACTGTTTTTT
CASSPESRGELFF
>.|TRBJ1-3|TRBD1|TRBV4-3
TGCGCCAGCAGCCAAGATCGGATAGGGACAGGGAACACTCTAAGCTCTGGAAACACCATATATTTT
CASSQDRIGTGNTLSSGNTIYF
>.|TRBJ2-1|.|TRBV13
TGTGCCAGCAGCTTTTTGGCACACAATGAGCAGTTCTTC
CASSFLAHNEQFF
>.|TRBJ1-2|.|TRBV3-1/TRBV3-2
TGTGCCAGCAGCCAAGATTCAGGGAACTATGGCTACACCTTC
CASSQDSGNYGYTF
>once|TRBJ2-7|.|TRBV7-9
TGTGCCAGCAGCTTACTGCAGGGCTCCTACGAGCAGTACTTC
CASSLLQGSYEQYF
>.|TRBJ2-7|.|TRBV7-8
TGTGCCAGCAGCTTAGGGAGACAGTCCTACGAGCAGTACTTC
CASSLGRQSYEQYF
>.|TRBJ1-6|.|TRBV28
TGTGCCAGCACGGATTTTAATTCACCCCTCCACTTT
CASTDFNSPLHF
>.|TRBJ1-6|.|TRBV19
TGTGCCAGTAAGCCCTCCGCGACGGATTCACCCCTCCACTTT
CASKPSATDSPLHF
>.|TRBJ2-6|.|TRBV4-2
TGTGCCAGCAGCCAGCCCCCGCGGGCGGGCTCTGGGGCCAACGTCCTGACTTTC
CASSQPPRAGSGANVLTF
>.|TRBJ2-5|.|TRBV11-2
TGTGCCAGCAGCTTACAGTGGCAGACCCAGTACTTC
CASSLQWQTQYF
>once|TRBJ2-1|TRBD2|TRBV7-2
TGTGCCAGCAGCTTCCCAGGCCCTAGCGGGGGTGGCTCCTACAATGAGCAGTTCTTC
CASSFPGPSGGGSYNEQFF
>once|TRBJ1-2|.|TRBV5-6
TGTGCCAGCAGCTTGGCTCGGCGGCCGGACTATGGCTACACCTTC
CASSLARRPDYGYTF
>.|TRBJ1-2|.|TRBV7-2
TGTGCCAGCAGCTTAGGAGGGGCCGGCTACACCTTC
CASSLGGAGYTF
>once|TRBJ1-3|.|TRBV4-3
TGCGCCAGCAGCACAACGAAGGGAAACACCATATATTTT
CASSTTKGNTIYF
>.|TRBJ1-2|TRBD1|TRBV5-1
TGCGCCAGCAGCTTGGGACAGGGACCCCTAGGGGAAGGCTACACCTTC
CASSLGQGPLGEGYTF
>.|TRBJ1-1|.|TRBV12-3/TRBV12-4
TGTGCCAGCAGTTTAGGGGATATAGCTTTCTTT
CASSLGDIAFF
>.|TRBJ2-2|TRBD1|TRBV27
TGTGCCAGCAAGTCCGGGACAGGGCAAACCGGGGAGCTGTTTTTT
CASKSGTGQTGELFF
>.|TRBJ2-1|TRBD2|TRBV10-3
TGTGCCATCAGTGAGTGGCGGGGGGGGATTGAAAATGAGCAGTTCTTC
CAISEWRGGIENEQFF
>.|TRBJ2-7|.|TRBV11-2
TGTGCCAGCAGCTTAGATCTCGCCCCCAGGGTCTACGAGCAGTACTTC
CASSLDLAPRVYEQYF
>.|TRBJ1-2|.|TRBV24-1
TGTGCCACCAGGGACAGCTTAAATGGCTACACCTTC
CATRDSLNGYTF
>.|TRBJ2-3|TRBD1|TRBV7-9
TGTGCCAGCAGCACCCTCCCCGGGACAGGAGGCACAGATACGCAGTATTTT
CASSTLPGTGGTDTQYF
>.|TRBJ1-2|.|TRBV29-1
TGCAGCGTTGATCACAGTAACTATGGCTACACCTTC
CSVDHSNYGYTF
>.|TRBJ1-2|.|TRBV18
TGTGCCAGCTCACCGGGGACCGGGGGTGGCTACACCTTC
CASSPGTGGGYTF
>.|TRBJ1-1|.|TRBV13
TGTGCCAGCAGCTTAGCCCCAGGGCCCCAAGCTTTCTTT
CASSLAPGPQAFF
>.|TRBJ1-2|.|TRBV28
TGTGCCAGCAGTTTTAACAAGTATGGCTACACCTTC
CASSFNKYGYTF
>.|TRBJ1-4|.|TRBV19
TGTGCCAGTAGTATAGGTCGAGCCGCCGGGGGCGATGAAAAACTGTTTTTT
CASSIGRAAGGDEKLFF
>.|TRBJ2-2|.|TRBV11-3
TGTGCCAGCAGCTTACAGGGCTCTCCCGGGGAGCTGTTTTTT
CASSLQGSPGELFF
>.|TRBJ1-2|.|TRBV5-1
TGCGCCAGCAGCTTGCAGGGGTTTAACTATGGCTACACCTTC
CASSLQGFNYGYTF
>.|TRBJ1-6|.|TRBV5-1
TGCGCCAGCAGCTTGGAGGGGTCCTATAATTCACCCCTCCACTTT
CASSLEGSYNSPLHF
>.|TRBJ1-1|.|TRBV18
TGTGCCAGCTCACCCGGAATGAACACTGAAGCTTTCTTT
CASSPGMNTEAFF
>.|TRBJ2-5|TRBD1|TRBV5-4
TGTGCCAGCAGTGAAGGAAGGACAGGACAAGAGACCCAGTACTTC
CASSEGRTGQETQYF
>.|TRBJ2-3|TRBD2|TRBV7-2
TGTGCCAGCAGCCGGACTAGCGGGGCTGATACGCAGTATTTT
CASSRTSGADTQYF
>.|TRBJ2-3|TRBD2|TRBV5-1
TGCGCCAGCAGCCGGTTACTAGCGGGGATAAACACAGATACGCAGTATTTT
CASSRLLAGINTDTQYF
>.|TRBJ2-5|.|TRBV6-6
TGTGCCAGCAGGACCGGGACGGGTCAAGAGACCCAGTACTTC
CASRTGTGQETQYF
>.|TRBJ2-3|.|TRBV5-1
TGCGCCAGCACCAAAGAGGGACAACAGCGCACAGATACGCAGTATTTT
CASTKEGQQRTDTQYF
>once|TRBJ2-3|.|TRBV5-6
TGTGCCAGCAGCGCCGGTGGCGGAGTGGGAGGCAGGGATACGCAGTATTTT
CASSAGGGVGGRDTQYF
>.|TRBJ1-2|.|TRBV19
TGTGCCAGTAATCGTAACTCCGCAGCCCCGATGGGCTACACCTTC
CASNRNSAAPMGYTF
>.|TRBJ1-1|.|TRBV5-6
TGTGCCAGCAGCGTGGCGGGACCCTTGAACACTGAAGCTTTCTTT
CASSVAGPLNTEAFF
>once|TRBJ1-5|TRBD1|TRBV5-6
TGTGCCAGCAGCTTGGGACAGGGGGCGCAGGTCACTCAGCCCCAGCATTTT
CASSLGQGAQVTQPQHF
>.|TRBJ2-7|TRBD1|TRBV5-1
TGCGCCAGCAGCTTGGACGGCAGGGGGAACGAGCAGTACTTC
CASSLDGRGNEQYF
>.|TRBJ2-1|TRBD2|TRBV6-5
TGTGCCAGCAGACGGGGGGAAGACTACAATGAGCAGTTCTTC
CASRRGEDYNEQFF
>.|TRBJ1-3|TRBD1|TRBV6-5
TGTGCCAGCAGTCGACAGGGGGCCCCTGGAAACACCATATATTTT
CASSRQGAPGNTIYF
>.|TRBJ2-5|TRBD1|TRBV28
TGTGCCAGCAGCCTCTATCCGGGACAGGGTCAAGAGACCCAGTACTTC
CASSLYPGQGQETQYF
>.|TRBJ2-1|TRBD2|TRBV9
TGTGCCAGCAGCGTCGGTAGCGGGGCGGGTTACAATGAGCAGTTCTTC
CASSVGSGAGYNEQFF
>once|TRBJ1-4|TRBD1|TRBV6-5
TGTGCCAGCAGTTCCCTTAAGGGGGCGCGAGAAAAACTGTTTTTT
CASSSLKGAREKLFF
>few|TRBJ1-6|.|TRBV4-1
TGCGCCAGCAGCCAAGACCAAACCAGTCGGGGGTCCTATAATTCACCCCTCCACTTT
CASSQDQTSRGSYNSPLHF